These T cell receptor beta chains were read from a single sample in a study of CD8+CD57+ T cells in acquired aplastic anemia. TCRdb re-called the reads with MiXCR, one entry per CDR3 protein. This sample has 180,000 or so distinct CDR3 sequences, with around half found just once. The source material was sorted CD4+, CD8+, or CD8+CD57+ T cells (not recorded which) from PBMCs. Source of these receptors: a human donor with aplastic anemia. Each CDR3 is given without its conserved first and last residue.

j_call v_call cdr3_aa
TRBJ1-1 TRBV10-3 AISKQGNTEAF
TRBJ2-6 TRBV15 ATSRVAGTVTGANVLT
TRBJ1-1 TRBV10-3 AISASQGNTEAF
TRBJ2-7 TRBV6-1 ASSERLRGVYEQY
TRBJ2-7 TRBV29-1 SVGTSEMSEQY
TRBJ1-2 TRBV10-3 AISPRGDVNYGYT
TRBJ2-2 TRBV9 ASSVEGTGNTGELF
TRBJ2-1 TRBV15 ATSHRRGADTYNEQF
TRBJ1-4 TRBV7-6 ASSRRDNEKLF
TRBJ2-7 TRBV2 ASSSQGFGEQY
TRBJ2-5 TRBV2 ASTEHKSKETQY
TRBJ1-2 TRBV24-1 ATSDRDRGHNYGYT
TRBJ2-1 TRBV19 ASKDGVYNEQF
TRBJ1-1 TRBV7-6 ASSVDRGWVPV
TRBJ1-1 TRBV7-2 ASSLEYDTEAF
TRBJ2-7 TRBV18 ASSLRTGWYEQY
TRBJ1-2 TRBV28 ASSDGLGYT
TRBJ2-5 TRBV10-3 AIRPSGGFQETQY
TRBJ2-6 TRBV7-2 ASSLAVGVLT
TRBJ2-5 TRBV7-2 ASSEHGAVETQY
TRBJ1-1 TRBV7-8 ASTMERLNTEAF
TRBJ1-1 TRBV29-1 SVGDGAEAF
TRBJ2-2 TRBV7-1 ASSSAFGQGGTNTGELF